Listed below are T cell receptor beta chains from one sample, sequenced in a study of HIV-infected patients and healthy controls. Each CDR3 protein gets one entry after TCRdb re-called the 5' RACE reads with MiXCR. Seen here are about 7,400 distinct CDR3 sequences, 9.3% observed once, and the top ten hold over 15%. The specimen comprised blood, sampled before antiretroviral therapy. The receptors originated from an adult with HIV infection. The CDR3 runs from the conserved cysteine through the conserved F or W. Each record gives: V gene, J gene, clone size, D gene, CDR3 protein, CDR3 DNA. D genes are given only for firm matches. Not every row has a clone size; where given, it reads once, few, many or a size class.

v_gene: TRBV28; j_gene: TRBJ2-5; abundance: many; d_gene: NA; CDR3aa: CASGHSQETQYF; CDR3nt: TGTGCCTCCGGGCATTCTCAAGAGACCCAGTACTTC
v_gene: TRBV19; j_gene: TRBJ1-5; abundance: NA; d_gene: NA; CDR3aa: CASTSSNQPQHF; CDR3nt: TGTGCCAGTACTTCAAGCAATCAGCCCCAGCATTTT
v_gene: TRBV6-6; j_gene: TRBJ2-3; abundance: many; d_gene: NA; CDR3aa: CASSPFGGRTARLTDTQYF; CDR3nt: TGTGCCAGCAGTCCCTTCGGGGGGCGGACAGCTCGTCTCACAGATACGCAGTATTTT
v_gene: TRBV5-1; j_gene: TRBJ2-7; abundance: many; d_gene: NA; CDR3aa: CASSLAGQLLSYEQYF; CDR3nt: TGCGCCAGCAGCTTGGCAGGACAGCTACTCTCCTACGAGCAGTACTTC
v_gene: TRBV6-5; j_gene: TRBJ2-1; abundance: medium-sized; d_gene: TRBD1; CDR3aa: CASFSRTGGLYNEQFF; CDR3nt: TGTGCCAGCTTTTCGAGGACAGGGGGCCTATACAATGAGCAGTTCTTC
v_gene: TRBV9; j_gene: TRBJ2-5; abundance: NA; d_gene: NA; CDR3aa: CASSVAPGETQYF; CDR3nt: TGTGCCAGCAGCGTAGCACCAGGAGAGACCCAGTACTTC
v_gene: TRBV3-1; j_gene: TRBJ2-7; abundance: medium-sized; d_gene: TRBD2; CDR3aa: CASSQEIAGGGLREQYF; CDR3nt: TGTGCCAGCAGCCAAGAAATCGCGGGGGGGGGCCTGAGGGAGCAGTACTTC
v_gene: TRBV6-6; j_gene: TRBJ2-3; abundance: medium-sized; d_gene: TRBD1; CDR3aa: CASSAGTGLDTQYF; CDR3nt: TGTGCCAGCAGCGCCGGGACAGGGTTGGATACGCAGTATTTT
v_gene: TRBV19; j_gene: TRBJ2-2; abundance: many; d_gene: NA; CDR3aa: CASSYFRGELFF; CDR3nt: TGTGCCAGTAGTTACTTTCGGGGGGAGCTGTTTTTT
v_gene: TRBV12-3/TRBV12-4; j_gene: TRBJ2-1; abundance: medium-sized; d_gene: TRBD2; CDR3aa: CASSLAAKLAGVWYNEQFF; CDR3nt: TGTGCCAGCAGTTTAGCAGCCAAACTAGCGGGAGTATGGTACAATGAGCAGTTCTTC
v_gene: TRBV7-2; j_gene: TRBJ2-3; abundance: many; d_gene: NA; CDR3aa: CASSLRTAGADTQYF; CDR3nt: TGTGCCAGCAGCTTGAGGACCGCAGGGGCAGATACGCAGTATTTT
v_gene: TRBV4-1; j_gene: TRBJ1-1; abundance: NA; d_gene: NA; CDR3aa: CASSLDGSNTEAFF; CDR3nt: TGCGCCAGCAGCCTGGACGGGAGTAACACTGAAGCTTTCTTT
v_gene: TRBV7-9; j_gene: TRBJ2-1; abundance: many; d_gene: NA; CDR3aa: CASNEQFF; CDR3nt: TGTGCCAGCAATGAGCAGTTCTTC
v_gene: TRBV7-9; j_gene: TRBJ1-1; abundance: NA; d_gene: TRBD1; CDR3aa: CASSSNTGVTEAFF; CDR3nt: TGTGCCAGCAGCTCGAACACAGGGGTCACTGAAGCTTTCTTT
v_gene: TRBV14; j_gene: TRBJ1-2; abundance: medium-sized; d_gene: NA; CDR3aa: CASSQVWTAVDGYTF; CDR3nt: TGTGCCAGCAGCCAAGTTTGGACAGCGGTGGATGGCTACACCTTC
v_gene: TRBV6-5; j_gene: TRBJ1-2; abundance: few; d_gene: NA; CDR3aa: CASSYNREVAGYTF; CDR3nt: TGTGCCAGCAGTTACAACAGGGAGGTAGCGGGCTACACCTTC
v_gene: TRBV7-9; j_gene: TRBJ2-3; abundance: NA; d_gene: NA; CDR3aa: CASSLVTRTDTQYF; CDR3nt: TGTGCCAGCAGCTTAGTTACGAGGACAGATACGCAGTATTTT
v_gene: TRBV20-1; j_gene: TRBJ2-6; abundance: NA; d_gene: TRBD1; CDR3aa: CSARRQGVGGGANVLTF; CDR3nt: TGCAGTGCTAGGAGACAGGGGGTTGGTGGTGGGGCCAACGTCCTGACTTTC
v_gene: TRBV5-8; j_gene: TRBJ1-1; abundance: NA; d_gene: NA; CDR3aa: CASSGSQGFTEAFF; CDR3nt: TGTGCCAGCAGCGGATCACAGGGTTTCACTGAAGCTTTCTTT
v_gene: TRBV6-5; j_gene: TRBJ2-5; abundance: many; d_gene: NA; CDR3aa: CASSPHPLQETQYF; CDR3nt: TGTGCCAGCAGCCCCCACCCCCTCCAAGAGACCCAGTACTTC
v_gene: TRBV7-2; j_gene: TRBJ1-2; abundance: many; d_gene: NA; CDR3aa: CASSLEGDGYTF; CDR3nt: TGTGCCAGCAGCTTAGAGGGCGATGGCTACACCTTC
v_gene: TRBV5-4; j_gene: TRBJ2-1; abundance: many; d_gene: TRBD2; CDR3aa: CASSLVTSGRNEQFF; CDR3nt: TGTGCCAGCAGCTTGGTGACTAGCGGGAGGAATGAGCAGTTCTTC
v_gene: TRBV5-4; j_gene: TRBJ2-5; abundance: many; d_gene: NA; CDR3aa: CASSLGASWETQYF; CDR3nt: TGTGCCAGCAGCTTAGGGGCTTCCTGGGAGACCCAGTACTTC
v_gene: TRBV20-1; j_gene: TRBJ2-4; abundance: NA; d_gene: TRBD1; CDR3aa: CSASHAGTGGSIQYF; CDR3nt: TGCAGTGCTAGTCACGCGGGGACAGGGGGCTCTATTCAGTACTTC
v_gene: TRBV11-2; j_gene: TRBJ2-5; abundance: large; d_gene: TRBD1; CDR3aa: CASSRTGSYETQYF; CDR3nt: TGTGCCAGCAGCCGGACAGGGTCCTATGAGACCCAGTACTTC
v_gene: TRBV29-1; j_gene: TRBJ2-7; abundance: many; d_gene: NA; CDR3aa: CSVVRGTDPREQYF; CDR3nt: TGCAGCGTTGTTAGGGGTACAGACCCTCGCGAGCAGTACTTC
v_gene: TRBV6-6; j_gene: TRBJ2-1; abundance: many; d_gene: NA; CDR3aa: CASSPRRGVFMNGNEQFF; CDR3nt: TGTGCCAGCAGCCCTCGGCGAGGGGTATTCATGAATGGCAATGAGCAGTTCTTC
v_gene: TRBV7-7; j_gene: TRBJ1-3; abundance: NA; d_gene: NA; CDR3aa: CASSPDGTSGNTIYF; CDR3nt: TGTGCTAGCAGTCCCGACGGGACCTCTGGAAACACCATATATTTT
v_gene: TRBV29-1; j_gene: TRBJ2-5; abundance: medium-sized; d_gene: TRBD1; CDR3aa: CSVQGAAGETQYF; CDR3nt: TGCAGCGTCCAGGGGGCTGCGGGAGAGACCCAGTACTTC